The present TCR beta chain was sequenced within a study of tumor T cells in aggressive B-cell lymphoma. This clone was detected once. Using immunoSEQ multiplex PCR, the repertoire was profiled, and TCRdb retains in-frame clones only, with some absent. The table lists about 930 clones, roughly four fifths of them singletons. From germline, CDR1 is PRHDT and CDR2 FYEKMQ (reference sequence). The CDR3 runs 13 residues. V shed 5 bases and J shed 11 bases, with 18 bases lying between them. The sequencing sample was made of tumor tissue. The receptor's source is an adult with diffuse large B cell lymphoma. The chain combines TRBV13 with TRBJ1-1; D ambiguous. The DNA for the CDR3 is TGTGCCAGCAGCCCAGACCCTAAGGGAGCGGCTTTCTTT. This encodes CASSPDPKGAAFF. Combining the CDR3 with reference TRBV13 and TRBJ1-1 gives the whole variable domain AAGVIQSPRHLIKEKRETATLKCYPIPRHDTVYWYQQGPGQDPQFLISFYEKMQSDKGSIPDRFSAQQFSDYHSELNMSSLELGDSALYFCASSPDPKGAAFFGQGTRLTVV.